The present entry profiles one T cell receptor (beta chain) with its context. The antigen is undetermined. Germline V gene lookup returns CDR1 DFQATT and CDR2 SNEGSKA (reference sequence). CDR3 length: 17 residues. Trimming left V 0 bases short and J 2 bases short, with 20 bases between. These data come from a study of blood T cells in healthy people across ages. The study's findings and limits: Unsorted PBMCs blocked a conclusive comparison of naive and antigen-experienced cells.

A J-beta primer mix and a sample-barcoded 5' primer were used in a second PCR of roughly 6 to 11 cycles. Every cDNA molecule carried a tag from a template-switch adaptor bearing 12 random nucleotides. TCRdb passed the 5' RACE reads through MiXCR, listing each CDR3 protein once. Of some 1.6 million distinct CDR3 sequences listed, approximately 32% are singletons. This TCR derives from a woman aged 30 to 39 in good health. This chain connects TRBV20-1 to TRBJ2-7; D is tentatively TRBD1 or TRBD2 (5 bases each). Source material: blood. CDR3 nucleotides: TGCAGTGCTAGAGACCCTCGGAGGACGCCGGGGCCCTACGAGCAGTACTTC. As protein: CSARDPRRTPGPYEQYF.